This TCR beta chain originates from a study of OX40 agonist ivuxolimab in advanced cancers. Study findings and constraints: Specificity for antigen went undetermined in the expanded peripheral T cells. In a subset of nonresponders, normalized T-cell clonal expansion was also low. Mean expanded clone counts were higher in CD8+ than CD4+ T cells.

Sequencing was performed with immunoSEQ multiplex PCR; in TCRdb, only in-frame clones are kept and a portion is missing. The data show under 20,000 clones, approximately 84% seen once. Germline CDR1 SGDLS, CDR2 YYNGEE. This CDR3 spans 15 amino acids. The ends were cut back, 3 bases at V and 3 bases at J, with 15 bases in the middle. On this clone itself: No antigen is known for it.

The material was CD4+ or CD8+ T cells sorted from blood, obtained in a trial of the OX40 agonist ivuxolimab. This TCR was recovered from an adult with an advanced solid tumor such as melanoma, head and neck, liver or kidney cancer. This sequence joins TRBV9 and TRBJ1-1, with D perhaps matching TRBD1 (5 bases). The CDR3 nucleotides read TGTGCCAGCAGCGCCCTGGGGCGAACCGACACTGAAGCTTTCTTT. Translation: CASSALGRTDTEAFF.